The entry below gives a single TCR beta chain sequence along with its context. This clone was detected only a few times. The antigen it binds to is not known. It has no much larger one-base neighbor in the sample; base qualities were not kept. The collaborating institutions used their own protocols to collect whole blood in K2EDTA tubes. For TCRbeta analysis, collaborators shipped samples in one of three forms: frozen whole blood, isolated PBMCs, or DNA extracted from either of those sample types. The sample originates from a study of blood T cell repertoires in COVID-19 (dated by TCRdb to 2019 to 2021). The study in broad terms: Samples from collaborators originated in the United States, Italy and Spain and spanned both the acute and convalescent phases of COVID-19. The prospective study material was composed of cDNA or gDNA derived from T cells, B-cell-depleted T cells, or PBMCs. The samples were drawn from the first 160 participants of the ongoing ImmuneRACE study and from roughly 1,300 subjects provided by 6 global collaborators. Subjects who had been exposed to COVID-19, were actively infected with it, or had recovered from it provided the deeply sampled blood TCRbeta repertoires that made up the dataset. The repertoires were released in a freely available public database meant as a resource for research on the immune response to SARS-CoV-2. Where HLA class I and class II types were available, the types were taken from metadata supplied by the sample provider, not from assay-based typing. Sample metadata almost always included a de-identified subject ID, COVID-19 status, age in years and sex. What the authors observed across the whole study: The quantity of clinical and demographic metadata differed by source and by participant and was supplied without curation.

V is cut by 1 base and J by 4 bases, and the space between the germline ends is 14 bases. The germline V gene gives CDR1 as SNHLY and CDR2 as FYNNEI. From its cysteine to its phenylalanine, the CDR3 spans 16 amino acids. Of the read, only the CDR3 DNA is kept; its 48 bases are in frame from base 1. TCRbeta CDR3 regions were amplified from genomic DNA by means of the immunoSEQ Assay, a bias-controlled multiplex PCR. The authors' analysis ran thus. The number of nucleated cells in each sample was estimated from the amplification of reference gene primers within the assay. To quantify the absolute abundance of each unique TCRbeta CDR3 rearrangement, sequence reads were collapsed and filtered. For each sample, productive Simpson clonality was calculated as the square root of Simpson's diversity index over productive rearrangements. TCRdb obtained this table from immuneACCESS and retained in-frame rearrangements with V and J assigned. These tables miss some clones; where compared with another copy, unresolved V genes account for less than half of the shortfall, and the remainder is unexplained. The V and J calls and clone size are taken from that table; D and trimming were inferred from the DNA. The sample includes fewer than 120,000 clones, with about 80% observed a single time. The ten largest clones add up to approximately 16% of the sample.

This TCR was recovered from a woman older than 75 with active or convalescent COVID-19. Source material: peripheral blood. The chain links TRBV2 with TRBJ1-5; there is no confident call for the D gene. The nucleotide sequence reads as follows: TGTGCCAGCAGTGAAGAGGCTGGCAGGCTTAATCAGCCCCAGCATTTT. It translates as CASSEEAGRLNQPQHF.